This entry lists 26 T cell receptor beta chains sequenced from one sample in a study of response to subunit inactivated influenza vaccine (dated by TCRdb to 2016 to 2018). Explained via the paper, the time point label denotes: approximately 45 days after influenza vaccine administration. The library relied on RT-PCR. The sequencer listed for this sample is Illumina HiSeq 2500. TCRdb cleaned the public reads at Q25 with fastp, built clones with MiXCR and kept in-frame beta chains. Entries that share a CDR3 protein sequence are merged under the most common genes and DNA. Counted in this sample were roughly 160,000 distinct CDR3 sequences; approximately 10% of them appeared once. Of the sample, over 10% is held by the ten largest clones. The sample consisted of non-naive T cells sorted from PBMCs, taken 40 to 50 days after vaccination. The cell subset or site label for this specimen denotes: memory T cell fraction. The source of these receptors is a man aged 50 to 60 who received an inactivated influenza vaccine. Donor details come from another sample of the same person, matched by shared clones.

This clonotype was recorded a few times. J is TRBJ2-7 and V is TRBV11-1; 8 bases line up with TRBD1. Germline loops: CDR1 SGHAT, CDR2 FQDESV (reference sequence). The CDR3 is made up of 15 amino acids. J gave up 4 bases and V 3 bases, and 8 bases lay outside the gene matches. In DNA form, the CDR3 reads TGTGCCAGCAGCTTGGTATCAGGGGGCAGATACGAGCAGTACTTC. Amino acids: CASSLVSGGRYEQYF.

This clonotype was counted at least ten times. The J gene is TRBJ1-1, the V gene TRBV12-3 or TRBV12-4; the D gene is possibly TRBD1 (6 bases). Trimming removed 6 bases at V and 3 bases at J, with 14 bases between. CDR3 length: 14 residues. CDR3 in amino acids: CASRQRDMDTEAFF. CDR3 DNA: TGTGCCAGCAGGCAAAGGGACATGGACACTGAAGCTTTCTTT.

This clonotype was counted ten times or more. The chain is built from TRBV7-8 and TRBJ2-1; 7 bases are shared with TRBD2. Germline CDR1 SGHVS, CDR2 FQNEAQ. Trimming took 5 bases from V and 0 from J; bases not matched to a gene: 10. The length of the CDR3 is 17 residues. The CDR3 DNA is TGTGCCAGCAGCCTATTTCAGCGCGGGAGCTCCTACAATGAGCAGTTCTTC. This sequence encodes CASSLFQRGSSYNEQFF.

V is TRBV18 and J is TRBJ2-7; D is possibly TRBD1 or TRBD2 (5 bases each). The germline V and J ends were trimmed by 1 base and 0 bases, with 10 bases remaining between them. The CDR3 covers 15 residues. In germline, CDR1 is KGHSH, CDR2 LQKENI. The CDR3 bases are TGTGCCAGCTCACCACGGCCAGGGAGCTCCTACGAGCAGTACTTC. Translation: CASSPRPGSSYEQYF.

This clonotype occurred a few times. A much larger clone differs by one base, so this may be a read error. The chain combines TRBV2 with TRBJ2-3, with TRBD2 identical over 8 bases. V lost 7 bases to trimming and J lost 2 bases; unmatched junction nucleotides: 14. The CDR3 is 17 amino acids. CDR1 is SNHLY, CDR2 FYNNEI, per germline. CDR3 region: CASKEIVGTRLTDTQYF. The CDR3 bases are TGTGCCAGCAAGGAAATCGTAGGGACTAGACTCACAGATACGCAGTATTTT.

This clonotype was picked up a small number of times. The chain carries TRBV5-4 and TRBJ2-7, with TRBD2 as a possible D gene (5 bases). CDR1 SGHNT and CDR2 YYREEE come from the germline V gene (reference sequence). The CDR3 contains 12 residues. Deletions cut 5 bases from V and 5 bases from J, with 11 bases between. CDR3 coding DNA: TGTGCCAGCAGGCTCCCGGGAAACGAGCAGTACTTC. It codes for CASRLPGNEQYF.

This clonotype was observed at least ten times. The CDR3 spells CASSQDPGGSTEAFF. DNA of the CDR3: TGTGCCAGCAGCCAAGATCCAGGGGGCTCCACTGAAGCTTTCTTT. The chain combines TRBV3-1 with TRBJ1-1, with TRBD1 identical over 8 bases. The germline gives CDR1 LGHDT, CDR2 YNNKEL (reference sequence). The CDR3 consists of 15 residues. V dropped 0 bases and J dropped 4; count of bases not matched to a gene: 4. Full variable domain (missing parts from reference TRBV3-1 and TRBJ1-1): DTAVSQTPKYLVTQMGNDKSIKCEQNLGHDTMYWYKQDSKKFLKIMFSYNNKELIINETVPNRFSPKSPDKAHLNLHINSLELGDSAVYFCASSQDPGGSTEAFFGQGTRLTVV.

This clonotype was recorded at least ten times. The gene calls are TRBV12-3 or TRBV12-4 and TRBJ2-3; D tentatively reads TRBD1 or TRBD2 (5 bases each). Trimming cost V 1 base and J 4 bases, with 15 bases left between them. This CDR3 is 16 amino acids long. The CDR3 sequence: CASSLGAHRDPDTQYF. The CDR3 region has the DNA TGTGCCAGCAGTTTAGGGGCCCACCGGGACCCAGATACGCAGTATTTT.

This clonotype was found many times. The rearrangement uses TRBV7-9 and TRBJ2-4, with D uncertain. Germline V gives CDR1 SEHNR, CDR2 FQNEAQ (reference sequence). V was shortened by 0 bases and J by 5 bases, with 5 bases between the two germline ends. The CDR3 extends over 13 amino acids. CDR3 in amino acids: CASSLAVQNIQYF. CDR3 in DNA: TGTGCCAGCAGCTTAGCCGTCCAAAACATTCAGTACTTC.

This clonotype has a handful of counts. The chain combines TRBV20-1 with TRBJ2-1; D is ambiguous. The CDR3 sequence is 17 residues long. The germline CDR1 and CDR2 sequences are DFQATT and SNEGSKA (reference sequence). V was trimmed by 2 bases and J by 0 bases, leaving 17 bases between them. The CDR3 spells CSARWADGANSYNEQFF. CDR3 nucleotide sequence: TGCAGTGCTAGATGGGCTGATGGAGCCAACTCCTACAATGAGCAGTTCTTC.

Many counts were recorded for this clonotype. This chain uses TRBV7-2 with TRBJ2-3; 7 positions match TRBD2. CDR3 length equals 14 residues. V lost 9 bases, J lost 1 base, and 7 bases stayed unmatched. CDR1 SGHTA and CDR2 FQGNSA come from the germline V gene. The CDR3, as DNA: TGTGCCAGTAAGGTTGGGAGGGGCACAGATACGCAGTATTTT. Translating gives CASKVGRGTDTQYF. The full variable domain, its missing parts supplied by reference TRBV7-2 and TRBJ2-3, is GAGVSQSPSNKVTEKGKDVELRCDPISGHTALYWYRQSLGQGLEFLIYFQGNSAPDKSGLPSDRFSAERTGGSVSTLTIQRTQQEDSAVYLCASKVGRGTDTQYFGPGTRLTVL.

V usage is TRBV28 and J usage is TRBJ2-3; D uncertain. V was clipped by 6 bases and J by 1 base, with 20 bases between them. The length of the CDR3 is 17 residues. The germline gives CDR1 MDHEN, CDR2 SYDVKM. CDR3 sequence reads: CASSLRFGVWGTDTQYF. CDR3 sequence (DNA): TGTGCCAGCAGCCTCCGGTTTGGAGTTTGGGGCACAGATACGCAGTATTTT. Complete variable domain (other parts from reference TRBV28 and TRBJ2-3): DVKVTQSSRYLVKRTGEKVFLECVQDMDHENMFWYRQDPGLGLRLIYFSYDVKMKEKGDIPEGYSVSREKKERFSLILESASTNQTSMYLCASSLRFGVWGTDTQYFGPGTRLTVL.

This clonotype was picked up a small number of times. The junction departs from germline at one end; a sequencing error may be responsible. This rearrangement joins TRBV2 to TRBJ2-2, with 9 nucleotides matching TRBD1. Germline CDR1 is SNHLY and CDR2 is FYNNEI. The CDR3 runs to 18 residues. CDR3 amino acids: CAISPGQGIFSDTGELFF. The CDR3 DNA reads TGTGCCATCAGTCCGGGACAGGGAATATTTTCGGACACCGGGGAGCTGTTTTTT.

This clonotype was seen at least ten times. The rearrangement joins TRBV3-1 to TRBJ2-2, with D maybe TRBD1 (6 bases). The CDR3 runs to 15 residues. Germline values: CDR1 LGHDT, CDR2 YNNKEL (reference sequence). The V end lost 4 bases, the J end lost 5 bases, and 14 bases lay between the germline ends. The CDR3 loop reads CASSLQGILTGELFF. The CDR3 coding sequence is TGTGCCAGCAGCCTACAGGGAATCCTTACCGGGGAGCTGTTTTTT.

J is TRBJ2-3 and V is TRBV6-5, with TRBD2 matching over 10 bases. V trimming: 4 bases; J trimming: 5 bases; junction bases outside the gene matches: 6. The germline gives CDR1 MNHEY, CDR2 SVGAGI. CDR3 length equals 15 residues. The CDR3 loop is CASSSWTSGVDTQYF. In DNA form, the CDR3 reads TGTGCCAGCAGTTCGTGGACTAGCGGAGTAGATACGCAGTATTTT.

This clonotype was seen only a few times. V and J are TRBV7-9 and TRBJ2-3, with D unresolved. The CDR3 runs to 12 residues. CDR1 and CDR2 (germline): SEHNR, FQNEAQ (reference sequence). The V end lost 0 bases, the J end lost 5 bases, and 3 bases lay between the germline ends. CDR3 nucleotide sequence: TGTGCCAGCAGCTTAGCGATAGATACGCAGTATTTT. Translation: CASSLAIDTQYF. The variable domain in full, completed from reference TRBV7-9 and TRBJ2-3, reads DTGVSQNPRHKITKRGQNVTFRCDPISEHNRLYWYRQTLGQGPEFLTYFQNEAQLEKSRLLSDRFSAERPKGSFSTLEIQRTEQGDSAMYLCASSLAIDTQYFGPGTRLTVL.

The sample holds a few counts of this clonotype. The rearrangement uses TRBV2 and TRBJ2-5; TRBD2 matches 7 bases. V dropped 9 bases and J dropped 4; count of bases not matched to a gene: 8. This CDR3 spans 13 amino acids. Germline-derived CDR1 and CDR2 are SNHLY and FYNNEI. CDR3 sequence reads: CARATSVGETQYF. DNA of the CDR3: TGTGCCAGGGCTACTAGCGTAGGAGAGACCCAGTACTTC.

V usage is TRBV5-6 and J usage is TRBJ2-5; 12 nucleotides align to TRBD1. V lost 2 bases and J lost 6; bases outside the gene matches: 11. The CDR3 extends over 17 amino acids. CDR1 is SGHDT, CDR2 YYEEEE, per germline. The CDR3 coding sequence is TGTGCCAGCAGCTTCTTGTTTGTGGGACAGGGGGCTAAGACCCAGTACTTC. Protein sequence: CASSFLFVGQGAKTQYF. Full variable domain (rest looked up from reference TRBV5-6 and TRBJ2-5): DAGVTQSPTHLIKTRGQQVTLRCSPKSGHDTVSWYQQALGQGPQFIFQYYEEEERQRGNFPDRFSGHQFPNYSSELNVNALLLGDSALYLCASSFLFVGQGAKTQYFGPGTRLLVL.

This clonotype came up a few times. The CDR3 protein is CASSLNRGLGEKLFF. The CDR3 DNA is TGTGCCAGCAGCTTAAACAGGGGGCTGGGGGAAAAACTGTTTTTT. The J gene is TRBJ1-4, the V gene TRBV7-2, with 9 bases matching TRBD1. The CDR3 totals 15 residues. Germline assignment: CDR1 SGHTA and CDR2 FQGNSA. The ends lost 2 bases at V and 8 bases at J; junction bases unmatched: 6.

This clonotype was found many times. V usage is TRBV7-2 and J usage is TRBJ2-7, with a possible D match to TRBD2 (5 bases). Trimming stripped 6 bases from V and 1 base from J, with 13 bases between. The CDR3 sequence is 14 residues long. Germline V gene data show CDR1 as SGHTA and CDR2 as FQGNSA. CDR3 sequence reads: CASRILGGSYEQYF. The DNA of the CDR3 is TGTGCCAGCAGAATACTAGGAGGATCCTACGAGCAGTACTTC. Full variable domain (rest looked up from reference TRBV7-2 and TRBJ2-7): GAGVSQSPSNKVTEKGKDVELRCDPISGHTALYWYRQSLGQGLEFLIYFQGNSAPDKSGLPSDRFSAERTGGSVSTLTIQRTQQEDSAVYLCASRILGGSYEQYFGPGTRLTVT.

V gene TRBV14 combines with J gene TRBJ2-1, with no clear D. Trimming pared 1 base from V and 0 bases from J, leaving 10 bases between. The CDR3 is 16 amino acids. CDR1 SGHDN and CDR2 FVKESK come from the germline V gene. This CDR3 reads CASSQVGFSSYNEQFF. In DNA, the CDR3 is TGTGCCAGCAGCCAAGTGGGCTTTAGCTCCTACAATGAGCAGTTCTTC. The full variable domain, with the rest looked up from reference TRBV14 and TRBJ2-1, is EAGVTQFPSHSVIEKGQTVTLRCDPISGHDNLYWYRRVMGKEIKFLLHFVKESKQDESGMPNNRFLAERTGGTYSTLKVQPAELEDSGVYFCASSQVGFSSYNEQFFGPGTRLTVL.

This clonotype was observed a few times. This sequence joins TRBV3-1 and TRBJ1-1; 9 nucleotides line up with TRBD1. Germline CDR1 reads LGHDT; CDR2 reads YNNKEL (reference sequence). CDR3 size: 18 residues. V shed 2 bases and J 0 bases; nucleotides not matched to a gene: 10. The CDR3 region has the DNA TGTGCCAGCAGCCAATTGACCGGGACAGGGTCGATGAACACTGAAGCTTTCTTT. Its protein product is CASSQLTGTGSMNTEAFF.

CDR3 protein: CSAVVGGQETQYF. CDR3 nucleotides: TGCAGCGCTGTTGTGGGGGGCCAAGAGACCCAGTACTTC. The V gene is TRBV29-1, the J gene TRBJ2-5; tentatively, D is TRBD2 (6 bases). V shed 7 bases and J shed 1 base, with 13 bases lying between them. The CDR3 extends over 13 amino acids. CDR1 and CDR2 from the germline V gene are SQVTM and ANQGSEA.

This clonotype occurred a few times. The chain employs TRBV24-1 and TRBJ1-2; D perhaps matches TRBD1 (5 bases). The V gene lost 9 bases and the J gene lost 8 bases, with 18 bases spanning the gap. This CDR3 has 13 residues. CDR1 and CDR2 (germline): KGHDR, SFDVKD. The CDR3 loop is CATSPGPGGGYTF. The CDR3, as DNA: TGTGCCACCTCCCCGGGACCCGGTGGGGGCTACACCTTC.

This clonotype was picked up many times. The gene calls are TRBV18 and TRBJ2-3, with 7 bases lining up with TRBD2. CDR1 and CDR2 from the germline V gene are KGHSH and LQKENI. The J segment lost 0 bases and the V segment lost 2 bases, leaving 2 bases of the junction unmatched. The CDR3 is 15 residues long. In DNA form, the CDR3 reads TGTGCCAGCTCACCAAGAGCGGGGAGCACAGATACGCAGTATTTT. Encoded protein: CASSPRAGSTDTQYF. Combining the CDR3 with reference TRBV18 and TRBJ2-3 gives the whole variable domain NAGVMQNPRHLVRRRGQEARLRCSPMKGHSHVYWYRQLPEEGLKFMVYLQKENIIDESGMPKERFSAEFPKEGPSILRIQQVVRGDSAAYFCASSPRAGSTDTQYFGPGTRLTVL.

This chain uses TRBV28 with TRBJ2-7; 9 nucleotides agree with TRBD2. The CDR3 runs 13 residues. J gave up 7 bases and V 7 bases, and 8 bases lay outside the gene matches. Germline CDR1 MDHEN, CDR2 SYDVKM. CDR3 sequence: CASNVAGGQEQYF. In nucleotides, the CDR3 is TGTGCCAGCAACGTTGCGGGGGGGCAAGAGCAGTACTTC.